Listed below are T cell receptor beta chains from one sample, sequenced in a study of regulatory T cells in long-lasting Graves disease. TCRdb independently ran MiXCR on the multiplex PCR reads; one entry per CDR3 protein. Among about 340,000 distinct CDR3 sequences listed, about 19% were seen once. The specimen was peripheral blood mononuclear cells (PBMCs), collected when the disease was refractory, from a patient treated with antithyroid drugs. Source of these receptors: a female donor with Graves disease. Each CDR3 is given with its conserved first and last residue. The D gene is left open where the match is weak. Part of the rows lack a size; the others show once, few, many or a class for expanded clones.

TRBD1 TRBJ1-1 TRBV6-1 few TGTGCCAGCAGAACAGGGGGTTTGAAGGAAGCTTTCTTT CASRTGGLKEAFF
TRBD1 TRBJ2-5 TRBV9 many TGTGCCAGCAGCGGCCGGGACAGCCAAGAGACCCAGTACTTC CASSGRDSQETQYF
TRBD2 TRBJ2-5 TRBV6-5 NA TGTGCCAGCAGTTACTCTGGGGGGGAATGGGAGACCCAGTACTTC CASSYSGGEWETQYF
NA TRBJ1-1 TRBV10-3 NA TGTGCCTGCCAAGGGGCGTCCACTGAAGCTTTCTTT CACQGASTEAFF
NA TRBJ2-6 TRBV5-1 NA TGCGCCAGCGCCCAACAGGGAGACGGGGCCAACGTCCTGACTTTC CASAQQGDGANVLTF
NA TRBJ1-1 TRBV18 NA TGTGCCAGCTCACCACCGAGTGTGTACCCTGAAGCTTTCTTT CASSPPSVYPEAFF
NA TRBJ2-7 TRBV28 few TGTGCCAGCAGGTTAAGGTGGAGGCAGGAGCAGTACTTC CASRLRWRQEQYF
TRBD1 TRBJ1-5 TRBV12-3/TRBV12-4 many TGTGCCAGCAGTCCGACAGGGGGCCGGGGTCAGCCCCAGCATTTT CASSPTGGRGQPQHF
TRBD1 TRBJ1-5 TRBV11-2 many TGTGCCAGCAGCCCCCGGACAGGATTTGGCAATCAGCCCCAGCATTTT CASSPRTGFGNQPQHF
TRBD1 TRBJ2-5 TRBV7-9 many TGTGCCAGCAGCTCCGGACAGGGGTTACGAGAGACCCAGTACTTC CASSSGQGLRETQYF
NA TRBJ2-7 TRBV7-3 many TGTGCCAGCAGCCCGGGGCCAGGGAGGTCGAACGAGCAGTACTTC CASSPGPGRSNEQYF
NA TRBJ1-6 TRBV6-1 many TGTGCCAGCAGCGTGAGGGCCCTAGCCGGATCACCCCTCCACTTT CASSVRALAGSPLHF
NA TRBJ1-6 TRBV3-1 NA TGTGCCAGCAGCCAAGATCGCAACAGGGTTAATTCACCCCTCCACTTT CASSQDRNRVNSPLHF
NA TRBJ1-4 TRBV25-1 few TGTGCCAGCCTGGGGTGGGAGAATGAAAAACTGTTTTTT CASLGWENEKLFF
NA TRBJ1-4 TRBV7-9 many TGTGCCAGCAGCTTAGCACGACCCGAAAAACTGTTTTTT CASSLARPEKLFF
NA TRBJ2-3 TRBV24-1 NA TGTGCCACCGCGATGCCGGGACCCGGGGGCACAGATACGCAGTATTTT CATAMPGPGGTDTQYF
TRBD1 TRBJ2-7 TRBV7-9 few TGTGCCAGCAGCTTCCTTCTCCGGGACAGGAAAAGTACCTACGAGCAGTACTTC CASSFLLRDRKSTYEQYF
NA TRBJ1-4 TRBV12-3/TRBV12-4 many TGTGCCAGCAGTTGGGGACGGGATGAAAAACTGTTTTTT CASSWGRDEKLFF
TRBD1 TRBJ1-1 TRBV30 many TGTGCCTGGAGTAAGGGGGCGGGGACTGAAGCTTTCTTT CAWSKGAGTEAFF
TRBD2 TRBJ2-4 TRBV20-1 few TGCAGTGCTAGGCCGGGGGGGGCCTTGGCCAAAAACATTCAGTACTTC CSARPGGALAKNIQYF
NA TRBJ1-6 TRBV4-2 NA TGTGCCAGCAATCCGTCCGCAAATTCACCCCTCCACTTT CASNPSANSPLHF
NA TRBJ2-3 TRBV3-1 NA TGTGCCAGCAGCCTTGTGACAGCAGATACGCAGTATTTT CASSLVTADTQYF
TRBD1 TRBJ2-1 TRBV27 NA TGTGCCAGCAGTCTTATAAGGACAGGGTCCATCTACAATGAGCAGTTCTTC CASSLIRTGSIYNEQFF
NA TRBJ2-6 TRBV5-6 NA TGTGCCAGCAGCTCACCGGGACGTCTCTCTGGGGCCAACGTCCTGACTTTC CASSSPGRLSGANVLTF
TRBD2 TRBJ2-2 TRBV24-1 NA TGTGCCACCAGGGGGACTAGCGGGAGGTACGGCGCCGGGGAGCTGTTTTTT CATRGTSGRYGAGELFF
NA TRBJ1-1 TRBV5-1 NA TGCGCCAGCAGGTTTTCCGGGCTAGACACTGAAGCTTTCTTT CASRFSGLDTEAFF
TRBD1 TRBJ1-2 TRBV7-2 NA TGTGCCAGCAGCTCACACAGGGGGGCCTATGGCTACACCTTC CASSSHRGAYGYTF
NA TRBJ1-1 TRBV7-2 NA TGTGCCAGCAGCGGCAGGGTTGGCACTGAAGCTTTCTTT CASSGRVGTEAFF
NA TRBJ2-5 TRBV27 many TGTGCCAGCAGTTTATCACCCTGGGGGGAGACCCAGTACTTC CASSLSPWGETQYF
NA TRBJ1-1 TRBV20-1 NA TGCAGTGCGGCTAGGAGCGGGGGCACTGAAGCTTTCTTT CSAARSGGTEAFF
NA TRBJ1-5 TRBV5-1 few TGCGCCAGCAGCAAGCAAGGTGGCAATCAGCCCCAGCATTTT CASSKQGGNQPQHF
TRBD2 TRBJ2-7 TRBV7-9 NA TGTGCCAGCAGCTTACTAGCGGGACCATTACCCTACGAGCAGTACTTC CASSLLAGPLPYEQYF
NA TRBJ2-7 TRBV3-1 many TGTGCCAGCAGCCAAGCCGGGACTCCCTACGAGCAGTACTTC CASSQAGTPYEQYF
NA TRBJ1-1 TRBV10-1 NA TGCGCCAGCAGGGGTGATGGCCATCCTGAAGCTTTCTTT CASRGDGHPEAFF
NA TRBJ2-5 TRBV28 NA TGTGCCAGCAGCCCCTGGACTAAACAAGAGACCCAGTACTTC CASSPWTKQETQYF
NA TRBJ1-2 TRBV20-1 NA TGCAGTGCTAGTAGGGGGGCCGGCTATGGCTACACCTTC CSASRGAGYGYTF
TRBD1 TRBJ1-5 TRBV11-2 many TGTGCCAGCAGCCCCACCGGGACAGGGTTAAATCAGCCCCAGCATTTT CASSPTGTGLNQPQHF
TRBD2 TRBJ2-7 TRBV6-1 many TGTGCCAGCGCGACTAGCGGGAGGAGGAGCTCCTACGAGCAGTACTTC CASATSGRRSSYEQYF
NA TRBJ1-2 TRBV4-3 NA TGCGCCAGCAGCCTAGGGGATGGAACTGGCTACACCTTC CASSLGDGTGYTF
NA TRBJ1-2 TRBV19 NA TGTGCCAGTAGTATCAGGCACAGGGATGGCTACACCTTC CASSIRHRDGYTF
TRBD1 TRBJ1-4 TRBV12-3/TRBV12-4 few TGTGCCAGCAAGGACAGGGAGACAACTAATGAAAAACTGTTTTTT CASKDRETTNEKLFF
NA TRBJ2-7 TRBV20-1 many TGCAGTGCTAGAGGGAGAGGATCCCCGGAGCAGTACTTC CSARGRGSPEQYF
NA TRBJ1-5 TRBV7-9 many TGTGCCAGCAGCGCCGACAGGATAAGCAATCAGCCCCAGCATTTT CASSADRISNQPQHF
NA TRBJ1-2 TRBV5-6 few TGTGCCAGCAGCGCGTGGGTCGGCGGCTACACCTTC CASSAWVGGYTF
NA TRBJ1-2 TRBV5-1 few TGCGCCAGCAGCTTTCTTTTGCCAAAACCTAACTATGGCTACACCTTC CASSFLLPKPNYGYTF
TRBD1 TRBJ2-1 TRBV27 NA TGTGCCAGCAGTGTAACGGGACAGGGGGCGTATGAGCAGTTCTTC CASSVTGQGAYEQFF
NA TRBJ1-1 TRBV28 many TGTGCCAGCAGACATAACAGGATGAACACTGAAGCTTTCTTT CASRHNRMNTEAFF
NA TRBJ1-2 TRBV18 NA TGTGCCAGCTCACCAACCAGGGAGACTTATGGCTACACCTTC CASSPTRETYGYTF
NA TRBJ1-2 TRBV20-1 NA TGCAGTGCTAGAGTAAACGCGTATGGCTACACCTTC CSARVNAYGYTF
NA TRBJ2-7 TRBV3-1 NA TGTGCCAGCAGTGCCCGGGACACCTCCTACGAGCAGTACTTC CASSARDTSYEQYF
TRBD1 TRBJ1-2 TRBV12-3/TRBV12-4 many TGTGCCAGCAGCTTGACAGGGGGTGATGGCTACACCTTC CASSLTGGDGYTF
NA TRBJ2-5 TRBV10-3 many TGTGCCATCAGTGAGTCGATGGGCAGGCAGCAAGAGACCCAGTACTTC CAISESMGRQQETQYF
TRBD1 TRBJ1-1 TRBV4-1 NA TGCGCCAGCAGCCAAGGGGACAGGAGTCTGAACACTGAAGCTTTCTTT CASSQGDRSLNTEAFF
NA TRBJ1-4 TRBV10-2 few TGCGCCAGCAGCGATAGGGACTCCCGGGCGGTGGAAAAACTGTTTTTT CASSDRDSRAVEKLFF